The source of this T cell receptor beta chain is a study of PD-1 blockade in classical Hodgkin lymphoma. Each of the patients experienced relapse following autologous stem cell transplantation, and their brentuximab vedotin exposure differed. Progressive disease, partial response or complete response was each patient's best response. The assay was immunoSEQ multiplex PCR, and TCRdb's table has in-frame clones only and misses some. The table shows over 35,000 clones, with 86% occurring only once. Germline V lookup: CDR1 MDHEN, CDR2 SYDVKM. V was clipped by 3 bases and J by 1 base, with 21 bases between them. This CDR3 is 18 amino acids long. For this clone: The antigen remains unidentified.

Broader study findings: Complete responders had baseline diversity similar to newly diagnosed patients. At baseline, newly diagnosed patients reportedly showed less TCR diversity than healthy donors. Nivolumab initiated under 1 year post-ASCT led to patient exclusion.

The material was peripheral blood mononuclear cells (PBMCs), obtained before the second cycle of nivolumab. The chain links TRBV28 to TRBJ1-1; D unresolved. The source is a human donor with classical Hodgkin lymphoma. CDR3 coding DNA: TGTGCCAGCAGTTTCTGGCGGGCGAGGGAGCAAAAGAACACTGAAGCTTTCTTT. Translated: CASSFWRAREQKNTEAFF.